Shown below are 13 T cell receptor beta chains from a single sample sequenced in a study of tumor-infiltrating lymphocytes in primary liver carcinoma. Starting material for RNA and DNA co-extraction consisted of about 20-33 mg of unsorted bulk tissue. The investigators made TCR beta cDNA from approximately 0.5 ug total RNA, using a constant-region primer. Modified slightly, ARM-PCR produced TCR beta libraries over three nested multiplex PCR rounds. Each of the first two PCR rounds ran nine to ten cycles with TRBV1-TRBV30 forward and C-beta reverse primers. Using its own MiXCR run on the multiplex PCR reads, TCRdb lists one record per CDR3 protein. This sample has about 130,000 distinct CDR3 sequences, with approximately 64% found just once. Sequenced material: liver tumor tissue from sampling region 3. Subset noted: tumor region T3, left-lateral pole. The receptors here all came from a woman aged 55-70 years with primary liver carcinoma and hepatitis B virus infection.

Note on this clonotype: Its ends do not fully match the called genes, so a read error is possible. The genes are TRBV30 and TRBJ2-3; D gene uncertain. The DNA matches TRBJ1-5 better at its end, which makes the J call doubtful. The CDR3 contains 16 residues. Germline V gene lookup returns CDR1 GTSNPN and CDR2 SVGIG (reference sequence). For the CDR3, the DNA is TGTGCCTGGGGTGTCGGGAGGCAGACGGGAACAGATACGCAGCATTTT. Its translation: CAWGVGRQTGTDTQHF.

The V gene is TRBV19, the J gene TRBJ1-1; D gene unclear. With 10 bases removed from V and 0 bases from J, the gap between germline ends came to 12 bases. CDR3 length equals 13 residues. CDR1 LNHDA and CDR2 SQIVND come from the germline V gene (reference sequence). CDR3: CANRKQMNTEAFF. CDR3 nucleotide sequence: TGTGCCAATAGGAAACAGATGAACACTGAAGCTTTCTTT.

The chain uses TRBV6-2 or TRBV6-3 and TRBJ1-1; 7 bases match TRBD1. V dropped 9 bases and J dropped 3; count of bases not matched to a gene: 10. This CDR3 contains 14 residues. Germline CDR1 MNHEY, CDR2 SVGEGT. The CDR3 sequence: CASNDRAQDTEAFF. The DNA of the CDR3 is TGTGCCAGTAACGACAGGGCCCAGGACACTGAAGCTTTCTTT.

About this clonotype itself: One end of the junction fails to match germline, which may point to a read error. This rearrangement joins TRBV5-8 to TRBJ2-1, with 7 bases fitting TRBD2. Looked up from germline, CDR1 is SGHTS and CDR2 is YDEGEE. CDR3 length: 15 amino acids. CDR3: CVSSTWTSGNNEQFF. The CDR3 nucleotides read TGTGTCAGCAGCACCTGGACTAGTGGGAACAATGAGCAGTTCTTC.

About this clonotype itself: The junction differs from germline at one of its ends, possibly a read error. V gene TRBV30 combines with J gene TRBJ2-7; no firm D call. Germline loops: CDR1 GTSNPN, CDR2 SVGIG (reference sequence). The CDR3 sequence is 11 residues long. CDR3 nucleotide sequence: TGTGCCTGGAGTGTACATTACGGGCAGTACTTC. Its translation: CAWSVHYGQYF.

The rearrangement uses TRBV14 and TRBJ2-7; 7 bases line up with TRBD2. This CDR3 has 13 residues. Per germline, CDR1 SGHDN and CDR2 FVKESK. V trimming: 5 bases; J trimming: 8 bases; junction bases outside the gene matches: 9. CDR3 protein: CASSLTSRSKQYF. Here the CDR3 DNA reads TGTGCCAGCAGCTTGACTAGCAGGAGCAAGCAGTACTTC.

The CDR3 coding sequence is TGTGCCAGCAGTTTACCCCGACAGACCTCCTACGAGCAGTACTTC. Amino acid sequence: CASSLPRQTSYEQYF. This sequence joins TRBV28 and TRBJ2-7, with D perhaps matching TRBD1 (5 bases). The germline V gene encodes CDR1 MDHEN and CDR2 SYDVKM. The V end lost 2 bases, the J end lost 0 bases, and 11 bases lay between the germline ends. The CDR3 length is 15 residues.

Remarks on this clonotype: This may stem from a read error, because a much larger clone lies one nucleotide away. The chain joins TRBV6-5 to TRBJ2-3, with no clear D. The tail of the sequence fits TRBJ1-5 better, so the J call may be wrong. Germline CDR1 and CDR2: MNHEY and SVGAGI. The CDR3 runs 15 residues. The CDR3 protein is CASSYRAGSWDTQHF. The CDR3 coding sequence is TGTGCCAGCAGTTACCGAGCGGGAAGTTGGGATACGCAGCATTTT.

Note on this clonotype: One end of the junction does not line up with germline, which may come from a read error. The DNA of the CDR3 is TGTGCCAGCAGCTTAAGCCCACTCACTGAAGTTTTCTTT. Translating gives CASSLSPLTEVFF. The V call is TRBV11-2, the J call TRBJ1-1; D gene ambiguous. The germline V gene encodes CDR1 SGHAT and CDR2 FQNNGV. The CDR3 is 13 residues long.

The chain employs TRBV20-1 and TRBJ2-7, with 10 bases fitting TRBD1. J lost 4 bases, V lost 5 bases, and 5 bases had no gene match. The CDR3 spans 13 residues. Looked up from germline, CDR1 is DFQATT and CDR2 is SNEGSKA (reference sequence). In DNA, the CDR3 is TGCAGTGCTCCTCGGGACAGGGGATACGAGCAGTACTTC. Its translation is CSAPRDRGYEQYF.

For this clonotype: One junction end disagrees with the germline gene, perhaps due to a read error. This rearrangement joins TRBV10-2 to TRBJ2-3, with D possibly called TRBD1 or TRBD2 (5 bases each). The CDR3 spans 15 residues. Germline V gives CDR1 WSHSY, CDR2 SAAADI. CDR3 bases: TGCGCTAGCAGGGAACGGCGCGGACTCACAAATACGCAGTATTTT. This encodes CASRERRGLTNTQYF.

The V call is TRBV30, the J call TRBJ1-2; 8 bases map to TRBD1. Germline CDR1 GTSNPN, CDR2 SVGIG (reference sequence). The CDR3 totals 17 residues. V lost 0 bases to trimming and J lost 6 bases; unmatched junction nucleotides: 15. CDR3 amino acids: CAWSVRDRSRGADGYTF. For the CDR3, the DNA is TGTGCCTGGAGTGTTCGGGACAGGTCCCGGGGTGCGGATGGCTACACCTTC. The variable domain in full, with the rest retrieved from reference TRBV30 and TRBJ1-2, is SQTIHQWPATLVQPVGSPLSLECTVEGTSNPNLYWYRQAAGRGLQLLFYSVGIGQISSEVPQNLSASRPQDRQFILSSKKLLLSDSGFYLCAWSVRDRSRGADGYTFGSGTRLTVV.

The chain recombines TRBV5-1 with TRBJ2-7; D is uncertain. Trimming removed 0 bases from V and 5 bases from J, with 18 bases in between. Germline CDR1 and CDR2: SGHRS and YFSETQ. CDR3 length: 16 residues. CDR3 in amino acids: CASSLARDGSRNEQYF. The DNA for the CDR3 is TGCGCCAGCAGCTTGGCCCGTGATGGCAGCCGGAACGAGCAGTACTTC.